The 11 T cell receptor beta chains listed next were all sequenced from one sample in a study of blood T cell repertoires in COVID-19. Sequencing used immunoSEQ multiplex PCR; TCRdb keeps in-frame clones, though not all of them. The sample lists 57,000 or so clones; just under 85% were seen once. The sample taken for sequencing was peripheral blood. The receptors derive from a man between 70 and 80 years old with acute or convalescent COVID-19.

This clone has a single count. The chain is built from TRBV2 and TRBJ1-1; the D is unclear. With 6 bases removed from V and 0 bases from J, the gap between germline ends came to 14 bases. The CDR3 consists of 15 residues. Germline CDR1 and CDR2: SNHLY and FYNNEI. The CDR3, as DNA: TGTGCCAGCAGAGTTAGTTACGTATTGAACACTGAAGCTTTCTTT. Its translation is CASRVSYVLNTEAFF.

This chain's CDR3 is CASSATTGAGNTEAFF. For the CDR3, the DNA is TGCGCCAGCAGCGCAACGACAGGGGCGGGTAACACTGAAGCTTTCTTT. The rearrangement uses TRBV5-1 and TRBJ1-1; 8 nucleotides agree with TRBD1. Losses at the gene ends were 4 bases for V and 2 bases for J; bases not matched to a gene: 10. CDR3 length equals 16 residues. Germline-derived CDR1 and CDR2 are SGHRS and YFSETQ.

CDR3: CSASTQGKAFF. CDR3 nucleotides: TGCAGTGCTAGTACTCAGGGAAAAGCTTTCTTT. The V and J genes are TRBV20-1 and TRBJ1-1; maybe TRBD1 (5 bases). The V end lost 3 bases, the J end lost 9 bases, and 11 bases lay between the germline ends. The CDR3 sequence is 11 residues long. Germline CDR1 reads DFQATT; CDR2 reads SNEGSKA (reference sequence).

The CDR3, as DNA: TGTGCCAGCAGCTTTGGACTAGCGGACTACAATGAGCAGTTCTTC. This translates into CASSFGLADYNEQFF. This chain joins TRBV7-6 and TRBJ2-1; 10 bases map to TRBD2. J gave up 3 bases and V 3 bases, and 2 bases lay outside the gene matches. This CDR3 contains 15 residues. The germline V gene has CDR1 SGHVS and CDR2 FNYEAQ.

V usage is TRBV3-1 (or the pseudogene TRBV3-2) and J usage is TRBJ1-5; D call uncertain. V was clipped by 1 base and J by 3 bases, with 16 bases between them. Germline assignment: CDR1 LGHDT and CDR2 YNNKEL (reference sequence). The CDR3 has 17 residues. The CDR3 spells CASSQGLRGTINQPQHF. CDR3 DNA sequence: TGTGCCAGCAGCCAAGGTTTACGAGGCACCATCAATCAGCCCCAGCATTTT.

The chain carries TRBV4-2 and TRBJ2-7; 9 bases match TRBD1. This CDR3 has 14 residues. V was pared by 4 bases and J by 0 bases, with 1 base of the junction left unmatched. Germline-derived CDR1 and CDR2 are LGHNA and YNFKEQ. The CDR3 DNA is TGTGCCAGCAGCCCGGGACAGGGCTCCTACGAGCAGTACTTC. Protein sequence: CASSPGQGSYEQYF.

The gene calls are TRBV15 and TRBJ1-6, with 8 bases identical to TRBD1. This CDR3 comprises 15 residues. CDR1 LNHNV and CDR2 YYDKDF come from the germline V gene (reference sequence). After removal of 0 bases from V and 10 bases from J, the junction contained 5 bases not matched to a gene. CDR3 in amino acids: CATSRDGQGGSPLHF. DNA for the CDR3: TGTGCCACCAGCAGAGATGGACAGGGTGGGTCACCCCTCCACTTT.

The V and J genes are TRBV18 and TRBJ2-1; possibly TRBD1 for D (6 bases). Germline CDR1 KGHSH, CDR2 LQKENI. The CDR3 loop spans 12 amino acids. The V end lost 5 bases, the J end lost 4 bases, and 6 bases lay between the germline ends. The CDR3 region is CASSGQYNEQFF. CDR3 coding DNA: TGTGCCAGCTCAGGACAGTACAATGAGCAGTTCTTC.

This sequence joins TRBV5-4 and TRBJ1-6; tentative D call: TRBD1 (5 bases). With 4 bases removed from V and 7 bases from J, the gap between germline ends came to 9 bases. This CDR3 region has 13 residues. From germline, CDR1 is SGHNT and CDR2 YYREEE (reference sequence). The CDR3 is CASSVDRNSPLHF. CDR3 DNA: TGTGCCAGCAGCGTCGACAGAAATTCACCCCTCCACTTT.

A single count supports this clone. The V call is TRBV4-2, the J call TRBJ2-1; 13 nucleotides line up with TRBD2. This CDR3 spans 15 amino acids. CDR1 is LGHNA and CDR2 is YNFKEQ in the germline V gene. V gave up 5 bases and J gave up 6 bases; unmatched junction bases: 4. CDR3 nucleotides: TGTGCCAGCAGCTCGGGACTAGCGGGGCCCAATGAGCAGTTCTTC. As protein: CASSSGLAGPNEQFF.

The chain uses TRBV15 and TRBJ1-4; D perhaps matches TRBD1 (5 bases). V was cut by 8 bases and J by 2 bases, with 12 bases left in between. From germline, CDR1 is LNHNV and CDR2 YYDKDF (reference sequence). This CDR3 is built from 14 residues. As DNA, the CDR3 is TGTGCCACCTCAAGCGGGGGGACTAATGAAAAACTGTTTTTT. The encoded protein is CATSSGGTNEKLFF.